The sequence of this TCR beta chain was determined in a study of blood T cell repertoires in COVID-19. This CDR3 comprises 13 residues. Germline V gene data show CDR1 as LNHDA and CDR2 as SQIVND (reference sequence). Trimming removed 5 bases from V and 7 bases from J; junction bases left unmatched: 4. Repertoires were generated with immunoSEQ multiplex PCR, while TCRdb's copy carries only in-frame clones and drops some. The sample includes roughly 380,000 clones, approximately 80% of them seen just once. Note on this clone: Other nucleotide sequences in the sample specify the same CDR3.

Sequenced sample: peripheral blood. This TCR was recovered from a human donor with acute or convalescent COVID-19. The donor label of this sample is uncertain. This chain connects TRBV19 to TRBJ2-7, with 11 bases that match TRBD1. CDR3 loop: CASSRTGGYEQYF. The CDR3 nucleotides are TGTGCCAGTAGTCGGACAGGGGGCTATGAGCAGTACTTC.